The text below deals with one T cell receptor beta chain. Its antigen is undetermined. Synthetic spike-ins, TCR analog templates, were added into each PCR. The data were produced by immunoSEQ multiplex PCR, yet TCRdb's version contains in-frame clones alone and is incomplete. The repertoire consists of roughly 45,000 clones, with about 85% occurring once and the leading ten covering 7.5% to 8.5%. This specimen belongs to a study of PD-L1 blockade in urothelial cancer. Turning to the study itself: The study recovered a median of roughly 140,000 T cells per blood sample.

CDR1 is SGHAT and CDR2 is FQNNGV in the germline V gene. This CDR3 is built from 17 residues. V lost 5 bases, J lost 0 bases, and 17 bases lay in between. General study results and limits: In blood at 3 weeks, tumor-associated clones expanded more among patients with durable benefit.

Diagnoses among patients were locally advanced or metastatic urothelial carcinoma. The gene calls are TRBV11-2 and TRBJ1-3; a possible D gene is TRBD1 (6 bases). The sequence was collected from a man aged 55 to 70 with urothelial cancer. Source: PBMCs, taken around atezolizumab (anti-PD-L1) treatment. CDR3 amino acids: CASSRRGGQLSGNTIYF. CDR3 coding DNA: TGTGCCAGCAGCCGCCGAGGAGGACAGCTCTCTGGAAACACCATATATTTT. Looking up the rest from reference TRBV11-2 and TRBJ1-3 gives the full variable domain: EAGVAQSPRYKIIEKRQSVAFWCNPISGHATLYWYQQILGQGPKLLIQFQNNGVVDDSQLPKDRFSAERLKGVDSTLKIQPAKLEDSAVYLCASSRRGGQLSGNTIYFGEGSWLTVV.